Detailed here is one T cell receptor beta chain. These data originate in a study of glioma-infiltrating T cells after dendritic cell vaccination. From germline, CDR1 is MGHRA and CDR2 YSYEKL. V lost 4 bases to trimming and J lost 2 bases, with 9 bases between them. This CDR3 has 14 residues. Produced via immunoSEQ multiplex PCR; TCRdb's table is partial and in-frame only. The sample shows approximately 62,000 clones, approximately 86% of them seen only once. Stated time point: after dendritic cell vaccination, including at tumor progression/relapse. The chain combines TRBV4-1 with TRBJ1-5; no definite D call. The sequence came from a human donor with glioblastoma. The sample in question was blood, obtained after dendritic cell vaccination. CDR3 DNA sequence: TGCGCCAGCAGCCCGGCTGAGGGCAATCAGCCCCAGCATTTT. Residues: CASSPAEGNQPQHF.